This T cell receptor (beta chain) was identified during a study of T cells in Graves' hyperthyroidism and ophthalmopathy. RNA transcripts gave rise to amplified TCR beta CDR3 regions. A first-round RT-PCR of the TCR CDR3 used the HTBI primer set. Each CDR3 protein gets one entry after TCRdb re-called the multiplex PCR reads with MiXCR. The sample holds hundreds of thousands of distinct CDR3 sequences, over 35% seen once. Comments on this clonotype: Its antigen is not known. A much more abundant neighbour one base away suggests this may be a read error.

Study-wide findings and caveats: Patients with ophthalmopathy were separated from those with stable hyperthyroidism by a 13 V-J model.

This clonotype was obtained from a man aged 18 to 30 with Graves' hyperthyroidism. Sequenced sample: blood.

The CDR3 region has the DNA TGTGCCAGTAGTTCCCCCGAAGCCACTATCAGCAATCAGCCCCAGCATTTT. Translation gives CASSSPEATISNQPQHF. The rearrangement uses TRBV19 and TRBJ1-5; D unclear. The CDR3 sequence is 17 residues long. V lost 5 bases and J lost 1, with 18 bases in between. Germline V CDR1 and CDR2: LNHDA, SQIVND (reference sequence).